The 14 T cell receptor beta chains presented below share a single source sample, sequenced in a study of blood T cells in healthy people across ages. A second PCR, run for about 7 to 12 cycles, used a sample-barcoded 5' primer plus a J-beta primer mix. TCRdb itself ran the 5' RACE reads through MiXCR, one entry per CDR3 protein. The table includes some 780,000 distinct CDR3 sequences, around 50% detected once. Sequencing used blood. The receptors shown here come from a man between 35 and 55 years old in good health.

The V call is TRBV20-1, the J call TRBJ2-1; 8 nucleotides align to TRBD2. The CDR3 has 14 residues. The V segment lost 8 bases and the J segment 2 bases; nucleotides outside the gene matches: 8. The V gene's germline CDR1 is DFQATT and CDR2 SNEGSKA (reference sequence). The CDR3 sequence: CSLIRGGPYNEQFF. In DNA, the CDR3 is TGCAGTCTAATTCGCGGGGGGCCCTACAATGAGCAGTTCTTC.

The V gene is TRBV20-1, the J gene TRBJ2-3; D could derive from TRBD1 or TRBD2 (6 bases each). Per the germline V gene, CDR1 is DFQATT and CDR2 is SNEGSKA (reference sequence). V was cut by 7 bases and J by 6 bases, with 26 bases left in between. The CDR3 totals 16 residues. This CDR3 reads CSGIRPLGGRADTQYF. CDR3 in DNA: TGCAGTGGTATCCGCCCTCTGGGGGGCCGGGCGGATACGCAGTATTTT.

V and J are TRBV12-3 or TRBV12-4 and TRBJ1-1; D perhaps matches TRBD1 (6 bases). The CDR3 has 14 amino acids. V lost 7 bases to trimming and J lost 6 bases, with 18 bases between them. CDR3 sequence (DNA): TGTGCCAGCACTACTACAGGGTGGAGATCTGAAGCTTTCTTT. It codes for CASTTTGWRSEAFF.

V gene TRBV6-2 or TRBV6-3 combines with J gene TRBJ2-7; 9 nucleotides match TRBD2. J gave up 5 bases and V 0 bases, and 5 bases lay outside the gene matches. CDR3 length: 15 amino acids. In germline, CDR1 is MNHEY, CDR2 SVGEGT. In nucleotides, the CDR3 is TGTGCCAGCAGTTACTCGATGCAGCGGGAGGACGAGCAGTACTTC. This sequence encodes CASSYSMQREDEQYF.

DNA of the CDR3: TGCAGTGCTAGAACCAGCGGGGGAGGAGAGACCCAGTACTTC. This translates into CSARTSGGGETQYF. This chain connects TRBV20-1 to TRBJ2-7; TRBD2 matches 8 bases. The last part of the DNA fits TRBJ2-5 better; the J call may be wrong. Germline CDR1 and CDR2: DFQATT and SNEGSKA (reference sequence). The CDR3 runs 14 residues.

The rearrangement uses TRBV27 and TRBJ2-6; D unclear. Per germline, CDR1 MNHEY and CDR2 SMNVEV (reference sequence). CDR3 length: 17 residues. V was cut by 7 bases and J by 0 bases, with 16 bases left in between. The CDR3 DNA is TGTGCCAGCACCCGGACGGCGCTATTCTCTGGGGCCAACGTCCTGACTTTC. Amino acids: CASTRTALFSGANVLTF.

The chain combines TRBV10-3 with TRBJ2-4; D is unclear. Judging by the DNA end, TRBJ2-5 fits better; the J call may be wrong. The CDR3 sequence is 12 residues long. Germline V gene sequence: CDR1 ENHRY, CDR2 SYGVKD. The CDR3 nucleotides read TGTGCCATCATGGGGATCCAAGAGACCCAGTACTTC. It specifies CAIMGIQETQYF.

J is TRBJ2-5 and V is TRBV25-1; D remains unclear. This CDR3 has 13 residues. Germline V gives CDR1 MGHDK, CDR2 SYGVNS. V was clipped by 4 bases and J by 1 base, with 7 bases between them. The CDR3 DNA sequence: TGTGCCAGCAGTGTCCCCCCCCAAGAGACCCAGTACTTC. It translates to CASSVPPQETQYF.

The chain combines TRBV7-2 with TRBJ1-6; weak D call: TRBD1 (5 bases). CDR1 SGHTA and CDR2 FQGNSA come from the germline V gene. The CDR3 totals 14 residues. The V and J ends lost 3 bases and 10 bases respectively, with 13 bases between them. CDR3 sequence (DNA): TGTGCCAGCAGCTTCGGGGACGACACATCACCCCTCCACTTT. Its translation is CASSFGDDTSPLHF.

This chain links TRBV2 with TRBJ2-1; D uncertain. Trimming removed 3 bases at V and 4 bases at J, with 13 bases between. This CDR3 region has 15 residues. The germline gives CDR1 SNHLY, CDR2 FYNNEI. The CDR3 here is CASSDEIAPYNEQFF. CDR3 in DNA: TGTGCCAGCAGTGATGAGATCGCCCCTTACAATGAGCAGTTCTTC.

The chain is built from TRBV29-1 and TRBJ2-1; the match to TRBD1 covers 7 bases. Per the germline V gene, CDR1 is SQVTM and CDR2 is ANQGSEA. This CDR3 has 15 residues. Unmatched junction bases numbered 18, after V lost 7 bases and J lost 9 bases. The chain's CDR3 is CSGDYRDRGGSEQFF. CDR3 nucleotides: TGCAGCGGGGATTACCGGGACAGAGGGGGCAGTGAGCAGTTCTTC.

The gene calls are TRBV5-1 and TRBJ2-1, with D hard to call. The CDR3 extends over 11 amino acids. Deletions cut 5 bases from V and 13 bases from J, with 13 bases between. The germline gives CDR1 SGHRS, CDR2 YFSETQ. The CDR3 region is CASRENRIQFF. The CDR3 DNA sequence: TGCGCCAGCAGGGAGAACAGAATACAGTTCTTC.

The CDR3 DNA reads TGTGCCAGCAAAATCAGCTCGGTAGGGGAGCAGTACTTC. Protein product: CASKISSVGEQYF. The V call is TRBV6-5, the J call TRBJ2-7; no definite D call. Germline-derived CDR1 and CDR2 are MNHEY and SVGAGI. The CDR3 sequence is 13 residues long. The ends were cut back, 7 bases at V and 7 bases at J, with 17 bases in the middle.

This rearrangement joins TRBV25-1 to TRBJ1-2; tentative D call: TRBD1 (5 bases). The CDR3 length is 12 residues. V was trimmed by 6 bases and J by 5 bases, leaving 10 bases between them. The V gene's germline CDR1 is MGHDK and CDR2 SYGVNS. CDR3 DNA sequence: TGTGCCAGCAGCATTGGGGGGTATGGCTACACCTTC. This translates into CASSIGGYGYTF.